This T cell receptor beta chain was sequenced during a study of cytomegalovirus exposure and HLA in healthy donors. Study outcomes and limitations: Most TCR beta V segments were productive about 87% or about 30% of the time in an earlier analysis. What TCR beta sequences reportedly achieved was accurate prediction of HLA-A and HLA-B alleles in most subjects. One variant, a missense change in DCLRE1C, was linked in a later analysis to TCR beta V- and J-gene trimming.

V gave up 4 bases and J gave up 6 bases, with 10 bases separating them. The germline V gene has CDR1 SGHRS and CDR2 YFSETQ. This CDR3 has 13 residues. The primer mix had 60 Vbeta and 13 Jbeta primers. The protocol was immunoSEQ multiplex PCR, while the TCRdb copy is restricted to in-frame clones and leaves out a portion. The sample has 90,000 to 150,000 clones; 81% are singletons. Concerning this clone: Its antigen is not known.

The source is a man aged 35-49 years in good health and CMV-seronegative. Sequencing was performed on PBMCs. J is TRBJ2-2 and V is TRBV5-1; TRBD1 is a possible D gene (6 bases). CDR3 nucleotides: TGCGCCAGCAGCACCGGACAGCCCGGGGAGCTGTTTTTT. Encoded protein: CASSTGQPGELFF.